The 17 T cell receptor beta chains presented below share a single source sample, sequenced in a study of blood T cell repertoires in COVID-19. Only in-frame clones appear in the TCRdb table, and some are missing; sequencing was by immunoSEQ multiplex PCR. The sample shows about 190,000 clones, about 88% of them seen only once. The sample taken for sequencing was peripheral blood. The receptors stem from a woman aged 40-49 years who had recovered from COVID-19.

This clone was counted a few times. The V call is TRBV9, the J call TRBJ2-2, with D maybe TRBD2 (5 bases). V lost 5 bases to trimming and J lost 4 bases, with 9 bases between them. This CDR3 has 13 residues. Germline V gives CDR1 SGDLS, CDR2 YYNGEE. CDR3 protein: CASRAGRTGELFF. DNA of the CDR3: TGTGCCAGCAGGGCGGGCCGCACCGGGGAGCTGTTTTTT.

The chain employs TRBV5-1 and TRBJ2-7; D is possibly TRBD2 (6 bases). CDR1 is SGHRS and CDR2 is YFSETQ in the germline V gene. The CDR3 has 16 amino acids. V was cut by 8 bases and J by 5 bases, with 26 bases left in between. The CDR3 coding sequence is TGCGCCAGTAGGGGACTGGACGGGGACCGGGATCACGAGCAGTACTTC. This sequence encodes CASRGLDGDRDHEQYF. Complete variable domain (other parts from reference TRBV5-1 and TRBJ2-7): KAGVTQTPRYLIKTRGQQVTLSCSPISGHRSVSWYQQTPGQGLQFLFEYFSETQRNKGNFPGRFSGRQFSNSRSEMNVSTLELGDSALYLCASRGLDGDRDHEQYFGPGTRLTVT.

The chain joins TRBV27 to TRBJ2-5; D not resolved. The length of the CDR3 is 14 residues. Trimming shortened V by 4 bases and J by 5 bases, and 14 bases separated the two germline ends. CDR1 MNHEY and CDR2 SMNVEV come from the germline V gene (reference sequence). The CDR3 DNA is TGTGCCAGCAGTTCGGCAGGCCTGAGTGAGACCCAGTACTTC. Translated, it gives CASSSAGLSETQYF.

The CDR3 nucleotides are TGTGCCACCAGTGGGACTAGTCCGTATACGCAGTATTTT. Protein: CATSGTSPYTQYF. The chain joins TRBV24-1 to TRBJ2-3; 7 bases are a match to TRBD2. Losses at the gene ends were 5 bases for V and 7 bases for J; bases not matched to a gene: 5. CDR1 is KGHDR and CDR2 is SFDVKD in the germline V gene. The CDR3 runs 13 residues.

This clone was seen more than once but under ten times. The chain links TRBV7-9 to TRBJ2-2; D possibly corresponds to TRBD1 (5 bases). This CDR3 comprises 13 residues. V was shortened by 4 bases and J by 5 bases, with 8 bases between the two germline ends. Germline CDR1 reads SEHNR; CDR2 reads FQNEAQ (reference sequence). CDR3 DNA: TGTGCCAGCAGCTCCCAGGGTACCGGGGAGCTGTTTTTT. Its protein product is CASSSQGTGELFF.

The chain carries TRBV3-1 (or the pseudogene TRBV3-2) and TRBJ2-4; the D gene is possibly TRBD2 (6 bases). CDR3 length: 16 residues. The germline V gene has CDR1 LGHDT and CDR2 YNNKEL (reference sequence). The V and J ends lost 1 base and 1 base respectively, with 11 bases between them. The CDR3 here is CASSQAAGLAKNIQYF. The DNA for the CDR3 is TGTGCCAGCAGCCAAGCAGCGGGCTTGGCCAAAAACATTCAGTACTTC.

The V call is TRBV30, the J call TRBJ2-2; perhaps TRBD2 as D (6 bases). Germline V gives CDR1 GTSNPN, CDR2 SVGIG (reference sequence). The length of the CDR3 is 16 residues. The V end was cut by 0 bases, the J end by 4 bases, with 15 bases between. The CDR3 DNA sequence: TGTGCCTGGAGTGTGCTTGCGGGGTATGGCACCGGGGAGCTGTTTTTT. It specifies CAWSVLAGYGTGELFF.

V usage is TRBV6-5 and J usage is TRBJ1-4, with TRBD1 as a possible D gene (5 bases). Germline CDR1 MNHEY, CDR2 SVGAGI. V was clipped by 4 bases and J by 8 bases, with 20 bases between them. The CDR3 has 16 residues. The CDR3 DNA is TGTGCCAGCAGTTCGCAGGGATTCGGGTTTCGGGAAAAACTGTTTTTT. Its translation is CASSSQGFGFREKLFF.

This clone was counted only a few times. This chain connects TRBV3-1 (or the pseudogene TRBV3-2) to TRBJ1-6, with no clear D. This CDR3 has 14 amino acids. From germline, CDR1 is LGHDT and CDR2 YNNKEL (reference sequence). Trimming pared 4 bases from V and 6 bases from J, leaving 10 bases between. Written as DNA, the CDR3 is TGTGCCAGCAGCCGCGGGATCTTTAATTCACCCCTCCACTTT. Translated, it gives CASSRGIFNSPLHF.

The chain couples TRBV7-2 to TRBJ1-5; possibly TRBD1 for D (5 bases). V lost 1 base, J lost 1 base, and 8 bases lay in between. From germline, CDR1 is SGHTA and CDR2 FQGNSA. The CDR3 length is 15 residues. In DNA form, the CDR3 reads TGTGCCAGCAGCTTAGGACAGCCAAGCAATCAGCCCCAGCATTTT. Its translation is CASSLGQPSNQPQHF.

This chain links TRBV19 with TRBJ2-2; 7 bases agree with TRBD1. CDR3 size: 15 residues. Germline V gene lookup returns CDR1 LNHDA and CDR2 SQIVND (reference sequence). J lost 7 bases, V lost 9 bases, and 14 bases had no gene match. Written as DNA, the CDR3 is TGTGCCAGCAGTCAAAATACAGGGGCGGACGGGGAGCTGTTTTTT. Encoded protein: CASSQNTGADGELFF.

The V and J genes are TRBV30 and TRBJ2-5; D might be TRBD1 (6 bases). The V gene's germline CDR1 is GTSNPN and CDR2 SVGIG (reference sequence). The V gene lost 3 bases and the J gene lost 1 base, with 15 bases spanning the gap. This CDR3 contains 15 residues. CDR3 sequence: CAWRTLGQLQETQYF. CDR3 sequence (DNA): TGTGCCTGGAGGACTCTCGGACAGCTCCAAGAGACCCAGTACTTC.

DNA of the CDR3: TGTGCCAGCAGCTCCCTCCGGGACAGCCGATATTCACCCCTCCACTTT. This codes for CASSSLRDSRYSPLHF. The chain joins TRBV6-2 or TRBV6-3 to TRBJ1-6; 7 nucleotides agree with TRBD1. This CDR3 contains 16 residues. Per germline, CDR1 MNHEY and CDR2 SVGEGT. V was pared by 6 bases and J by 8 bases, with 13 bases of the junction left unmatched.

The chain couples TRBV5-1 to TRBJ2-3; TRBD2 matches 16 bases. With 4 bases clipped from V and 4 bases from J, the junction kept 3 bases outside the gene matches. This CDR3 contains 16 residues. Per the germline V gene, CDR1 is SGHRS and CDR2 is YFSETQ. CDR3 loop: CASSHGTSGRADTQYF. The CDR3 DNA reads as TGCGCCAGCAGCCATGGGACTAGCGGGAGGGCAGATACGCAGTATTTT.

The chain combines TRBV6-1 with TRBJ2-3; the match to TRBD2 covers 9 bases. Per germline, CDR1 MNHNS and CDR2 SASEGT. CDR3 length: 16 residues. V lost 2 bases and J lost 4; bases outside the gene matches: 7. CDR3 residues: CASSESAGGLADTQYF. The CDR3 DNA sequence: TGTGCCAGCAGTGAATCGGCGGGAGGGCTCGCAGATACGCAGTATTTT.

V and J are TRBV12-3 or TRBV12-4 and TRBJ1-1; no firm D call. With 8 bases removed from V and 11 bases from J, the gap between germline ends came to 15 bases. This CDR3 contains 11 residues. In DNA form, the CDR3 reads TGTGCCAGCTCGTTGCGCGGGGTGGCTTTCTTT. Translation: CASSLRGVAFF.

This chain links TRBV6-5 with TRBJ2-7; 7 bases are a match to TRBD1. This CDR3 has 15 residues. V shed 6 bases and J 0 bases; nucleotides not matched to a gene: 8. Germline V gene data show CDR1 as MNHEY and CDR2 as SVGAGI. The CDR3 nucleotides read TGTGCCAGCAGAAAACAGGGGCCCGACTCCTACGAGCAGTACTTC. Translating it yields CASRKQGPDSYEQYF.